Listed below are T cell receptor beta chains from one sample, sequenced in a study of T cell responses to AZD1222 COVID-19 vaccine. This table comes from immunoSEQ multiplex PCR, and its TCRdb copy is limited to in-frame clones, with some not included. The table has over 120,000 clones, more than 85% seen once. Here the sequenced sample was peripheral blood, taken on day 0 of AZD1222 vaccination. Source of these receptors: an adult in good health. Both conserved end residues are part of each CDR3. Fields, in order: CDR3 protein, CDR3 DNA, clone size, J gene, D gene, CDR3 length, V gene. A D gene is named only where the DNA matches it firmly. A clone size is listed for some rows: how often the clone was seen (once, few, many), or a class if it is expanded.

CASRSGANVLTF,TGTGCCAGCAGGTCCGGGGCCAACGTCCTGACTTTC,.,TRBJ2-6,.,12,TRBV6-5
CASSFGLAGSTDTQYF,TGTGCCAGCAGCTTCGGACTAGCGGGGAGCACAGATACGCAGTATTTT,.,TRBJ2-3,TRBD2,16,TRBV7-9
CASSGYSGNTIYF,TGTGCCAGCTCAGGGTACTCTGGAAACACCATATATTTT,.,TRBJ1-3,.,13,TRBV28
CASSHWGQGRETQYF,TGTGCCAGCAGCCACTGGGGACAGGGCCGGGAGACCCAGTACTTC,.,TRBJ2-5,TRBD1,15,TRBV6-5
CASRAPGRSTDTQYF,TGCGCCAGCAGGGCCCCGGGGAGAAGCACAGATACGCAGTATTTT,.,TRBJ2-3,.,15,TRBV5-1
CASSLDLGRNTEAFF,TGCGCCAGCAGCTTGGATCTGGGTCGGAACACTGAAGCTTTCTTT,once,TRBJ1-1,.,15,TRBV5-1
CASSLTGNTEAFF,TGCGCCAGCAGCTTGACAGGTAACACTGAAGCTTTCTTT,.,TRBJ1-1,.,13,TRBV5-1
CATSDSTYGYTF,TGTGCCACCAGTGATTCGACCTATGGCTACACCTTC,.,TRBJ1-2,.,12,TRBV24-1
CAIRYDRGGYTF,TGTGCCATCAGATACGACAGGGGGGGCTACACCTTC,once,TRBJ1-2,TRBD1,12,TRBV10-3
CASSVDSYNQPQHF,TGTGCCAGCAGCGTCGACAGTTATAATCAGCCCCAGCATTTT,once,TRBJ1-5,.,14,TRBV13
CASTQGRGWNEQFF,TGTGCCAGCACCCAGGGCAGGGGGTGGAATGAGCAGTTCTTC,.,TRBJ2-1,TRBD1,14,TRBV28
CAWSGGRSSYNEQFF,TGTGCCTGGAGTGGAGGCCGGAGCTCCTACAATGAGCAGTTCTTC,.,TRBJ2-1,.,15,TRBV30
CASSFPERGAYTDTQYF,TGTGCCAGCAGCTTCCCTGAGCGGGGAGCCTACACAGATACGCAGTATTTT,.,TRBJ2-3,TRBD2,17,TRBV5-4
CASGPPLGDTGELFF,TGTGCTAGTGGTCCACCGTTAGGGGACACCGGGGAGCTGTTTTTT,.,TRBJ2-2,.,15,TRBV12-5
CASSLAGRLFF,TGTGCCAGCAGTTTGGCTGGCCGACTGTTTTTT,.,TRBJ1-4,.,11,TRBV12-3/TRBV12-4
CASSYSGGLSGNTIYF,TGTGCCAGCAGTTATTCGGGGGGGCTGTCCGGAAACACCATATATTTT,.,TRBJ1-3,.,16,TRBV6-5
CASSLFQSLISGTPYEQYF,TGTGCCAGCAGCTTATTTCAGAGTTTGATCAGCGGGACCCCCTACGAGCAGTACTTC,.,TRBJ2-7,TRBD2,19,TRBV7-2
CASRLGRTQETQYF,TGCGCCAGCCGACTCGGACGGACCCAAGAGACCCAGTACTTC,.,TRBJ2-5,.,14,TRBV10-1
CSVRRGYEQYF,TGCAGCGTCCGAAGGGGATACGAGCAGTACTTC,.,TRBJ2-7,.,11,TRBV29-1
CASSLASRTNEQFF,TGTGCCAGCAGCTTGGCCTCCCGCACTAATGAGCAGTTCTTC,.,TRBJ2-1,.,14,TRBV5-4
CASSPGGAEAFF,TGTGCCAGCAGTCCAGGAGGGGCTGAAGCTTTCTTT,.,TRBJ1-1,.,12,TRBV12-3/TRBV12-4
CASSGGLAGAVEQFF,TGCGCCAGCAGCGGGGGACTAGCGGGAGCAGTTGAGCAGTTCTTC,.,TRBJ2-1,TRBD2,15,TRBV5-1
CASSQGGTGALLF,TGTGCCAGCAGCCAAGGGGGTACAGGGGCCCTCCTCTTT,.,TRBJ1-1,TRBD1,13,TRBV6-5
CASSHIAQGNEQFF,TGCGCCAGCAGCCATATAGCCCAGGGGAATGAGCAGTTCTTC,.,TRBJ2-1,.,14,TRBV4-3
CASSLTLANTDTQYF,TGTGCCAGCAGCTTAACACTAGCTAACACAGATACGCAGTATTTT,.,TRBJ2-3,.,15,TRBV7-3
CASSELLGQFF,TGTGCCAGCAGTGAATTGTTAGGGCAGTTCTTC,.,TRBJ2-1,.,11,TRBV6-1
CATSREGQGDTEAFF,TGTGCCACCAGCAGAGAAGGACAGGGAGACACTGAAGCTTTCTTT,.,TRBJ1-1,TRBD1,15,TRBV15
CASSQSQAPAF,TGTGCCAGCAGCCAATCTCAAGCTCCTGCTTTC,.,TRBJ1-2,.,11,TRBV3-1/TRBV3-2
CASSPRTALPYGYTF,TGTGCCAGCAGCCCGCGGACAGCTCTCCCCTATGGCTACACCTTC,.,TRBJ1-2,.,15,TRBV3-1/TRBV3-2
CASGSQRGTEAFF,TGTGCTAGTGGTTCCCAGAGGGGCACTGAAGCTTTCTTT,.,TRBJ1-1,.,13,TRBV12-5
CASFPRDRLKAFF,TGTGCCAGTTTTCCTAGGGACAGGCTAAAAGCTTTCTTT,.,TRBJ1-1,TRBD1,13,TRBV19
CASSLSSGPSPDTQYF,TGTGCCAGCAGTTTATCTAGCGGGCCTTCGCCAGATACGCAGTATTTT,.,TRBJ2-3,TRBD2,16,TRBV28
CASSEGQYQPQHF,TGCGCCAGCAGTGAAGGACAGTATCAGCCCCAGCATTTT,.,TRBJ1-5,.,13,TRBV10-2
CASSLGTGAGNTIYF,TGTGCCAGCAGCCTCGGGACAGGGGCTGGAAACACCATATATTTT,.,TRBJ1-3,TRBD1,15,TRBV5-6
CATSDSTTGELFF,TGTGCCACCAGTGATTCAACCACCGGGGAGCTGTTTTTT,.,TRBJ2-2,.,13,TRBV24-1
CASSYTARSYEQYF,TGTGCCAGCAGTTACACGGCCAGATCCTACGAGCAGTACTTC,.,TRBJ2-7,.,14,TRBV6-5
CASSQEGQGIGPQHF,TGCGCCAGCAGCCAAGAAGGACAGGGAATAGGGCCCCAGCATTTT,.,TRBJ1-5,TRBD1,15,TRBV4-1
CASSYLGVEAFF,TGTGCCAGCAGTTATCTAGGGGTTGAAGCTTTCTTT,.,TRBJ1-1,.,12,TRBV6-5
CASSQTGGYNEQFF,TGTGCCAGCAGCCAGACGGGGGGATACAATGAGCAGTTCTTC,.,TRBJ2-1,TRBD2,14,TRBV5-6
CASSQAETQYF,TGTGCCAGCAGCCAAGCGGAGACCCAGTACTTC,.,TRBJ2-5,.,11,TRBV14
CASSIGRNSGNTIYF,TGTGCCAGCAGCATCGGACGGAACTCTGGAAACACCATATATTTT,.,TRBJ1-3,.,15,TRBV5-4
CASSINSGTGALNQPQHF,TGTGCCAGTAGTATAAATTCCGGGACAGGAGCACTCAATCAGCCCCAGCATTTT,.,TRBJ1-5,TRBD1,18,TRBV19
CATSRVSGRRQETQYF,TGTGCCACCAGCAGAGTGAGCGGGAGAAGGCAAGAGACCCAGTACTTC,once,TRBJ2-5,TRBD2,16,TRBV15
CATSDLGGYEQYF,TGTGCCACCAGTGATTTGGGGGGCTACGAGCAGTACTTC,.,TRBJ2-7,.,13,TRBV24-1